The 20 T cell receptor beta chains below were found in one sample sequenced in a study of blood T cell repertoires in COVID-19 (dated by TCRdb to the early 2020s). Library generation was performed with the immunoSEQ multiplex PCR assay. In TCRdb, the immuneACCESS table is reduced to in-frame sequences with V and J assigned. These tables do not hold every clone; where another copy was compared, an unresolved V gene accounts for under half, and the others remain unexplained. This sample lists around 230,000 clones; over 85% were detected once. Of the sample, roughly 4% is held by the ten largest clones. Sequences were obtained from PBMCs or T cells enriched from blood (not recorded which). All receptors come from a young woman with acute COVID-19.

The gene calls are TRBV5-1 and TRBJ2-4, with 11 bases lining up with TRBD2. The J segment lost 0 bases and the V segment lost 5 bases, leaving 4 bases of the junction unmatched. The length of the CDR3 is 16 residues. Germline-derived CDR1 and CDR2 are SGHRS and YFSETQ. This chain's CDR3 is CASSSGGAEAKNIQYF. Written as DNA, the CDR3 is TGCGCCAGCAGTAGCGGGGGGGCCGAAGCCAAAAACATTCAGTACTTC.

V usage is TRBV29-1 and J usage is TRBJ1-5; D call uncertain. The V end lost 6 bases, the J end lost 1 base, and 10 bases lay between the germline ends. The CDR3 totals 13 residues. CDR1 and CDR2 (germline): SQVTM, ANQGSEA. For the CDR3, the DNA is TGCAGCGTGGGCCTTAGAAGCAATCAGCCCCAGCATTTT. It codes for CSVGLRSNQPQHF.

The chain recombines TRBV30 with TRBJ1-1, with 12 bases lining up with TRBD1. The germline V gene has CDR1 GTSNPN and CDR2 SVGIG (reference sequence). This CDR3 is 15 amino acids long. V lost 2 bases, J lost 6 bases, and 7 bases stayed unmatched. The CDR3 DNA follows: TGTGCCTGGAGTATGAACCGGGACAGGGGGCCTGAAGCTTTCTTT. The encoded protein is CAWSMNRDRGPEAFF.

The CDR3, as DNA: TGCGCCAGCAGCTTAAACCAGCGGGGGGTCAATGAGCAGTTCTTC. This sequence encodes CASSLNQRGVNEQFF. The J gene is TRBJ2-1, the V gene TRBV5-1; 9 nucleotides align to TRBD2. The CDR3 spans 15 residues. The trim removed 2 bases at V and 6 bases at J, leaving 6 bases unmatched. CDR1 SGHRS and CDR2 YFSETQ come from the germline V gene.

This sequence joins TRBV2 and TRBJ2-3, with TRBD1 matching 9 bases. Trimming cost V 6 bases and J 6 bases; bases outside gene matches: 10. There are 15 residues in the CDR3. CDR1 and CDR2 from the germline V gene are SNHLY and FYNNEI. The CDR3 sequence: CASSRTGQGWDTQYF. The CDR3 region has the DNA TGTGCCAGCAGCCGAACGGGACAGGGATGGGATACGCAGTATTTT.

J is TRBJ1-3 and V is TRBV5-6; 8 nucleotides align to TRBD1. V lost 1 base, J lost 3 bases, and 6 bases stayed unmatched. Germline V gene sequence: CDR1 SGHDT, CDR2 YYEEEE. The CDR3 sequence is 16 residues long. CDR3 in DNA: TGTGCCAGCAGCTTGATTCCAGGGGGCGGTGGAAACACCATATATTTT. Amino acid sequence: CASSLIPGGGGNTIYF.

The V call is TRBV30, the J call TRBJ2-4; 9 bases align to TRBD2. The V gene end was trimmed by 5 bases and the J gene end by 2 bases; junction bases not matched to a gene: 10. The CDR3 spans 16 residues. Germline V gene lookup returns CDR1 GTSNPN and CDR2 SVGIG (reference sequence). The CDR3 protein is CAWATGTSWTKNIQYF. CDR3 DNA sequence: TGTGCCTGGGCGACCGGGACTAGCTGGACCAAAAACATTCAGTACTTC.

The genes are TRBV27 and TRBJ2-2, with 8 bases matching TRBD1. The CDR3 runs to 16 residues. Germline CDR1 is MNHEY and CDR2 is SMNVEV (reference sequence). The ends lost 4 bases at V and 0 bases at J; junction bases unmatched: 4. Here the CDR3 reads CASSSLDRANTGELFF. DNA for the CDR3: TGTGCCAGCAGTTCACTGGACAGGGCGAACACCGGGGAGCTGTTTTTT.

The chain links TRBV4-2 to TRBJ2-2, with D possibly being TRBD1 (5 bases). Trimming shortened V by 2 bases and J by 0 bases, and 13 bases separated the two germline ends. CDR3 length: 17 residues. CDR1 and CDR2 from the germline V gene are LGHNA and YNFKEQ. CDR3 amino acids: CASSQRPGRANTGELFF. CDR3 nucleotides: TGTGCCAGCAGCCAACGGCCCGGCAGGGCGAACACCGGGGAGCTGTTTTTT.

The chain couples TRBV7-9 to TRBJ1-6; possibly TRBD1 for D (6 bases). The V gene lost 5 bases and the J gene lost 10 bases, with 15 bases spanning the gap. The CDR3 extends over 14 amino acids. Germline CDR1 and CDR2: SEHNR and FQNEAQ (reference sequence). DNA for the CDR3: TGTGCCAGCAGCGCCAACAGGGAAGGGTCACCCCTCCACTTT. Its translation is CASSANREGSPLHF.

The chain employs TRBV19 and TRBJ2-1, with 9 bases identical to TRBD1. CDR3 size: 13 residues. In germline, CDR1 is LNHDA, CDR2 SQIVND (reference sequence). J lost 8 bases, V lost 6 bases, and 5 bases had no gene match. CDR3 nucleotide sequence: TGTGCCAGTAGCCCACAGGGGGCCTATGAGCAGTTCTTC. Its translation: CASSPQGAYEQFF.

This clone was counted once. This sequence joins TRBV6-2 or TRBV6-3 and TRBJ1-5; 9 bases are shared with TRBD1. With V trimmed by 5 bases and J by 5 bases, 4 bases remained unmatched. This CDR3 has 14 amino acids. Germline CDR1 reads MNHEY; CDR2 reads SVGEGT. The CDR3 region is CASSLTGGYQPQHF. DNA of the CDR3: TGTGCCAGCAGTCTGACAGGGGGGTATCAGCCCCAGCATTTT.

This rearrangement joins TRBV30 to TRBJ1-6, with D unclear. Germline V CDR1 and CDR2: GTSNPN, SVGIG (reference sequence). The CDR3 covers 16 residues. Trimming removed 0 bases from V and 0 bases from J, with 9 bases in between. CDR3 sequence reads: CAWSVLASSYNSPLHF. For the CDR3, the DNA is TGTGCCTGGAGTGTTCTTGCGAGCTCCTATAATTCACCCCTCCACTTT.

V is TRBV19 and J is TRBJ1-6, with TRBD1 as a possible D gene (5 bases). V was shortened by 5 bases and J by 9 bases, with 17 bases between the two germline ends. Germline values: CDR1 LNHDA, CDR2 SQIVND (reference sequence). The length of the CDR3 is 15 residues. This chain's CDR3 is CASSPTTVGGSPLHF. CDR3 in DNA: TGTGCCAGTAGTCCGACGACGGTGGGGGGTTCACCCCTCCACTTT. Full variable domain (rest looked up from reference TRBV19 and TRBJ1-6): DGGITQSPKYLFRKEGQNVTLSCEQNLNHDAMYWYRQDPGQGLRLIYYSQIVNDFQKGDIAEGYSVSREKKESFPLTVTSAQKNPTAFYLCASSPTTVGGSPLHFGNGTRLTVT.

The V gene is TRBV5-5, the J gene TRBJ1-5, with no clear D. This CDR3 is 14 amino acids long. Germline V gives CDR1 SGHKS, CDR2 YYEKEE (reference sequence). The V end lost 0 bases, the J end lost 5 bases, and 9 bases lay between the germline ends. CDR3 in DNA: TGTGCCAGCAGCTTGGCCAGACTCGATCAGCCCCAGCATTTT. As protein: CASSLARLDQPQHF.

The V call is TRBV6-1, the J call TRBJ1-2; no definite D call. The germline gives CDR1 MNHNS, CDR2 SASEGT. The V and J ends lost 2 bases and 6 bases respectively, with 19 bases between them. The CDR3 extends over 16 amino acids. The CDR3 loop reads CASSENSLTLGHGYTF. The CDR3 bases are TGTGCCAGCAGTGAAAATAGCTTAACTCTCGGCCATGGCTACACCTTC.

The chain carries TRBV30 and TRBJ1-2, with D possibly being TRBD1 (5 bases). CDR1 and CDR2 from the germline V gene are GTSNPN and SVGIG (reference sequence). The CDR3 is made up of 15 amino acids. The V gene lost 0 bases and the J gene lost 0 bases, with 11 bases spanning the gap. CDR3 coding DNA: TGTGCCTGGAGTGTAAAGGGACTAACTAACTATGGCTACACCTTC. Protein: CAWSVKGLTNYGYTF.

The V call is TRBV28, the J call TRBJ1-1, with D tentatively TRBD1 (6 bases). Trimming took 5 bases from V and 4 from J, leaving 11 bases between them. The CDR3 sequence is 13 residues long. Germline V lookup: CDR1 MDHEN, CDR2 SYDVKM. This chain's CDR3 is CASSDTGLTEAFF. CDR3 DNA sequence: TGTGCCAGCAGTGATACAGGGCTCACTGAAGCTTTCTTT.

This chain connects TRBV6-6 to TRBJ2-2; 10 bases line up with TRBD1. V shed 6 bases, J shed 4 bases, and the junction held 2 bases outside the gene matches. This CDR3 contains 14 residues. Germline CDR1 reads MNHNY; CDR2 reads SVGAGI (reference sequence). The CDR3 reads CASRGQGTTGELFF. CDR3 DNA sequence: TGTGCCAGCAGGGGACAGGGGACCACCGGGGAGCTGTTTTTT.

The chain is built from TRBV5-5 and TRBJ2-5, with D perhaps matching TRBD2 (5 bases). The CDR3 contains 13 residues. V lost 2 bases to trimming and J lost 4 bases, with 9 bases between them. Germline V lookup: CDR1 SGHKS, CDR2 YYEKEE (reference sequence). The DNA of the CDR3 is TGTGCCAGCAGCTTTCCAGGAGGAGAGACCCAGTACTTC. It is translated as CASSFPGGETQYF.